This note documents a single T cell receptor beta chain sequence. These data originate in a study of shared clonotypes between healthy human individuals. Assay execution took place at the deep level. The genomic DNA of each subset was split evenly across several immunoSEQ plates. Assay used: immunoSEQ multiplex PCR; TCRdb lists only in-frame clones, some missing. The sample includes 520,000 or so clones, about four fifths of them seen just once. Germline CDR1 reads SGHRS; CDR2 reads YFSETQ. V lost 4 bases to trimming and J lost 1 base, with 11 bases between them. The CDR3 has 14 residues. The V gene is TRBV5-1, the J gene TRBJ2-5; D is uncertain. The specimen was PBMCs. The sequence was obtained from a woman in her thirties or forties in good health. Some clones in this sample may be carry-over from other donors' samples. In nucleotides, the CDR3 is TGCGCCAGCAGCCCCCGGGCAGGCCAAGAGACCCAGTACTTC. Protein product: CASSPRAGQETQYF.